A single sample is the source of the 30 T cell receptor beta chains below, sequenced in a study of blood T cells in healthy people across ages. Next came a second PCR, run for about 7 to 12 cycles, which used a sample-barcoded 5' primer along with a J-beta primer mix. MiXCR, applied by TCRdb to the 5' RACE reads, yields one record per CDR3 protein. The data hold hundreds of thousands of distinct CDR3 sequences, with over 20% observed a single time. The sample was blood. All receptors come from an older man in good health.

This clonotype was observed a handful of times. This chain joins TRBV5-1 and TRBJ2-5, with 13 positions matching TRBD2. The DNA end is a closer match to TRBJ2-1, so the J assignment may be wrong. The CDR3 totals 15 residues. From germline, CDR1 is SGHRS and CDR2 YFSETQ. CDR3 sequence: CASSSGTSGIHEQFF. The CDR3, as DNA: TGCGCCAGCAGCTCCGGGACTAGCGGGATTCATGAGCAGTTCTTC.

This clonotype was recorded a few times. The chain is built from TRBV2 and TRBJ2-7; a weak D match, TRBD1 (5 bases). Germline CDR1 is SNHLY and CDR2 is FYNNEI. The CDR3 is 14 residues long. Trimming cost V 3 bases and J 4 bases, with 13 bases left between them. CDR3 sequence reads: CASSDQGWGYEQYF. CDR3 nucleotides: TGTGCCAGCAGTGATCAGGGATGGGGTTACGAGCAGTACTTC.

This clonotype was seen only a few times. The chain carries TRBV9 and TRBJ2-1; D call uncertain. CDR3 length: 14 amino acids. From germline, CDR1 is SGDLS and CDR2 YYNGEE. Between the trimmed V and J ends, which lost 4 bases and 1 base, there was a span of 9 bases. The CDR3 sequence is CASSPVESYNEQFF. In DNA, the CDR3 is TGTGCCAGCAGCCCTGTCGAATCCTACAATGAGCAGTTCTTC.

A few counts support this clonotype. The V and J genes are TRBV12-3 or TRBV12-4 and TRBJ1-2; D is uncertain. The CDR3 runs 15 residues. The V gene lost 5 bases and the J gene lost 2 bases, with 15 bases spanning the gap. Here the CDR3 reads CASSTPPAANYGYTF. CDR3 DNA sequence: TGTGCCAGCAGTACGCCCCCGGCAGCCAACTATGGCTACACCTTC.

This clonotype was counted between two and nine times. The V and J genes are TRBV3-1 and TRBJ2-2; 7 bases fit TRBD2. The CDR3 contains 16 residues. J lost 5 bases, V lost 5 bases, and 11 bases had no gene match. Germline V lookup: CDR1 LGHDT, CDR2 YNNKEL (reference sequence). Here the CDR3 reads CASSNLGAAGTGELFF. CDR3 DNA sequence: TGTGCCAGCAGCAATCTCGGGGCAGCGGGGACCGGGGAGCTGTTTTTT. Complete variable domain (other parts from reference TRBV3-1 and TRBJ2-2): DTAVSQTPKYLVTQMGNDKSIKCEQNLGHDTMYWYKQDSKKFLKIMFSYNNKELIINETVPNRFSPKSPDKAHLNLHINSLELGDSAVYFCASSNLGAAGTGELFFGEGSRLTVL.

The sample holds many counts of this clonotype. V gene TRBV3-1 combines with J gene TRBJ2-5; 7 positions agree with TRBD2. This CDR3 has 15 amino acids. Trimming cost V 4 bases and J 1 base; bases outside gene matches: 6. CDR1 is LGHDT and CDR2 is YNNKEL in the germline V gene (reference sequence). DNA for the CDR3: TGTGCCAGCAGCCTCCCTAGCGGTACCCAAGAGACCCAGTACTTC. As protein: CASSLPSGTQETQYF.

On this clonotype: Since a much larger clone is just one base distant, this may be a read error. The chain links TRBV11-2 to TRBJ2-1; no firm D call. Germline CDR1 SGHAT, CDR2 FQNNGV. This CDR3 region has 14 residues. The CDR3 protein is CASSLRQRDNAQFF. The CDR3 bases are TGTGCCAGCAGCTTGCGGCAGCGAGACAATGCGCAGTTCTTC. Combining the CDR3 with reference TRBV11-2 and TRBJ2-1 gives the whole variable domain EAGVAQSPRYKIIEKRQSVAFWCNPISGHATLYWYQQILGQGPKLLIQFQNNGVVDDSQLPKDRFSAERLKGVDSTLKIQPAKLEDSAVYLCASSLRQRDNAQFFGPGTRLTVL.

This clonotype came up a few times. The V call is TRBV7-8, the J call TRBJ2-7, with 13 bases lining up with TRBD2. Germline lookup yields CDR1 SGHVS and CDR2 FQNEAQ. The CDR3 totals 14 residues. Germline trimming cut 5 bases from V and 6 bases from J; bases unmatched to any gene: 4. The CDR3 coding sequence is TGTGCCAGCAGCCGGACTAGCGGGAGACGCGAGCAGTACTTC. Its protein is CASSRTSGRREQYF. The entire variable domain, with the rest obtained from reference TRBV7-8 and TRBJ2-7, is as follows: GAGVSQSPRYKVAKRGQDVALRCDPISGHVSLFWYQQALGQGPEFLTYFQNEAQLDKSGLPSDRFFAERPEGSVSTLKIQRTQQEDSAVYLCASSRTSGRREQYFGPGTRLTVT.

This clonotype appeared many times. The chain combines TRBV29-1 with TRBJ1-4; D gene unclear. V was trimmed by 5 bases and J by 5 bases, leaving 9 bases between them. The CDR3 sequence is 12 residues long. CDR1 and CDR2 (germline): SQVTM, ANQGSEA. DNA for the CDR3: TGCAGCGTTCTACAGCTCAATGAAAAACTGTTTTTT. This codes for CSVLQLNEKLFF.

This rearrangement joins TRBV25-1 to TRBJ1-2, with D uncertain. CDR1 MGHDK and CDR2 SYGVNS come from the germline V gene. This CDR3 comprises 14 residues. Between the trimmed V and J ends, which lost 3 bases and 3 bases, there was a span of 11 bases. CDR3 loop: CASSDSSAHYGYTF. As DNA, the CDR3 is TGTGCCAGCAGTGACTCCAGTGCTCACTATGGCTACACCTTC.

This clonotype was seen a handful of times. The chain is built from TRBV7-6 and TRBJ2-5, with D possibly matching TRBD2 (7 bases). The CDR3 is 15 residues long. V gave up 5 bases and J gave up 5 bases, with 18 bases separating them. Germline V gene sequence: CDR1 SGHVS, CDR2 FNYEAQ. DNA of the CDR3: TGTGCCAGCAGCCCTGGAGAACAGGGAGGGGAGACCCAGTACTTC. Translation gives CASSPGEQGGETQYF.

This chain links TRBV4-3 with TRBJ2-5, with 10 bases matching TRBD2. The DNA end lines up better with TRBJ2-7; the J call may be wrong. Germline V gene lookup returns CDR1 LGHNA and CDR2 YSLEER. CDR3 size: 15 residues. In nucleotides, the CDR3 is TGCGCCAGCAGCCAAACTAGCGGGGACTCCTACGAGCAGTACTTC. Its protein is CASSQTSGDSYEQYF.

V usage is TRBV25-1 and J usage is TRBJ2-5; a possible D gene is TRBD1 (5 bases). The CDR3 is 13 residues long. CDR1 and CDR2 (germline): MGHDK, SYGVNS. Trimming removed 2 bases from V and 7 bases from J, with 11 bases in between. The CDR3 spells CASSERDGATQYF. As DNA, the CDR3 is TGTGCCAGCAGTGAAAGGGATGGGGCGACCCAGTACTTC.

This clonotype was observed a handful of times. The chain joins TRBV19 to TRBJ2-2, with TRBD1 matching 10 bases. J lost 6 bases, V lost 5 bases, and 6 bases had no gene match. The CDR3 totals 15 residues. Per the germline V gene, CDR1 is LNHDA and CDR2 is SQIVND (reference sequence). CDR3 protein: CASSAGTGVPGELFF. As DNA, the CDR3 is TGTGCCAGTAGTGCCGGGACAGGGGTACCCGGGGAGCTGTTTTTT.

This chain connects TRBV5-1 to TRBJ1-5; D gene uncertain. The CDR3 is 16 amino acids. Per germline, CDR1 SGHRS and CDR2 YFSETQ. The V gene lost 0 bases and the J gene lost 0 bases, with 10 bases spanning the gap. The CDR3 sequence is CASSLEGPYSNQPQHF. The CDR3, as DNA: TGCGCCAGCAGCTTGGAGGGCCCTTATAGCAATCAGCCCCAGCATTTT. The full variable domain, its missing parts supplied by reference TRBV5-1 and TRBJ1-5, is KAGVTQTPRYLIKTRGQQVTLSCSPISGHRSVSWYQQTPGQGLQFLFEYFSETQRNKGNFPGRFSGRQFSNSRSEMNVSTLELGDSALYLCASSLEGPYSNQPQHFGDGTRLSIL.

DNA of the CDR3: TGCAGTGCTAGAGGGCAGGGGGCCCAGCCCCAGCATTTT. This translates into CSARGQGAQPQHF. This sequence joins TRBV20-1 and TRBJ1-5; 8 nucleotides line up with TRBD1. The trim removed 1 base at V and 7 bases at J, leaving 3 bases unmatched. The CDR3 loop spans 13 amino acids. Looked up from germline, CDR1 is DFQATT and CDR2 is SNEGSKA (reference sequence).

The chain carries TRBV20-1 and TRBJ2-1; D perhaps matches TRBD1 (6 bases). The germline V gene has CDR1 DFQATT and CDR2 SNEGSKA (reference sequence). Trimming took off 4 bases at V and 0 bases at J, with 13 bases between the two ends. The CDR3 spans 15 residues. The DNA for the CDR3 is TGCAGTGCTAACGGGGACATTTACTCCTACAATGAGCAGTTCTTC. Amino acids: CSANGDIYSYNEQFF.

The rearrangement uses TRBV5-1 and TRBJ2-2; 8 bases map to TRBD1. The CDR3 sequence is 15 residues long. Germline CDR1 SGHRS, CDR2 YFSETQ. Trimming cost V 3 bases and J 4 bases; bases outside gene matches: 5. CDR3 sequence reads: CASSYGQGRTGELFF. CDR3 DNA: TGCGCCAGCAGCTACGGACAGGGACGCACCGGGGAGCTGTTTTTT.

CDR3 bases: TGCAGTGCTGATAAGCGGGACACGATAAACTATGGCTACACCTTC. Translation: CSADKRDTINYGYTF. V and J are TRBV20-1 and TRBJ1-2, with a tentative D call TRBD1 (6 bases). The CDR3 contains 15 residues. V shed 5 bases and J shed 2 bases, with 18 bases lying between them. Per the germline V gene, CDR1 is DFQATT and CDR2 is SNEGSKA (reference sequence).

The chain carries TRBV19 and TRBJ2-3; 8 bases fit TRBD1. Losses at the gene ends were 10 bases for V and 3 bases for J; bases not matched to a gene: 9. The CDR3 has 14 residues. Germline CDR1 and CDR2: LNHDA and SQIVND (reference sequence). The CDR3 region is CATRDRSGTDTQYF. The DNA for the CDR3 is TGTGCCACTCGGGACAGGAGTGGAACAGATACGCAGTATTTT.

Only a few counts were recorded for this clonotype. The rearrangement joins TRBV5-1 to TRBJ2-5, with D unclear. The CDR3 is made up of 16 amino acids. The germline V gene has CDR1 SGHRS and CDR2 YFSETQ. Deletions cut 1 base from V and 0 bases from J, with 13 bases between. CDR3 DNA: TGCGCCAGCAGCTTGACGAAAGGTCTGAACCAAGAGACCCAGTACTTC. This codes for CASSLTKGLNQETQYF.

The sample holds a few counts of this clonotype. The rearrangement uses TRBV12-3 or TRBV12-4 and TRBJ2-7; D possibly corresponds to TRBD2 (6 bases). Trimming pared 7 bases from V and 7 bases from J, leaving 17 bases between. This CDR3 comprises 13 residues. The chain's CDR3 is CASMEGTGKEQYF. DNA for the CDR3: TGTGCCAGCATGGAGGGGACGGGGAAGGAGCAGTACTTC.

This clonotype was seen ten or more times. This chain joins TRBV5-1 and TRBJ2-1; 12 bases match TRBD2. The trim removed 5 bases at V and 0 bases at J, leaving 0 bases unmatched. This CDR3 is 15 amino acids long. Germline CDR1 SGHRS, CDR2 YFSETQ. CDR3 bases: TGCGCCAGCAGGACTAGCGGGAGCTCCTACAATGAGCAGTTCTTC. Encoded protein: CASRTSGSSYNEQFF.

The chain recombines TRBV14 with TRBJ2-4; no clear D. From germline, CDR1 is SGHDN and CDR2 FVKESK. Trimming removed 1 base at V and 9 bases at J, with 4 bases between. CDR3 length: 11 amino acids. The CDR3 loop is CASSQGPIQYF. The CDR3 DNA reads TGTGCCAGCAGCCAAGGGCCCATTCAGTACTTC.

In regard to this clonotype: One base away lies a much larger clone, so this may be a sequencing read error. The chain uses TRBV20-1 and TRBJ2-5, with D tentatively TRBD1 or TRBD2 (5 bases each). Germline V gene lookup returns CDR1 DFQATT and CDR2 SNEGSKA (reference sequence). This CDR3 is built from 12 residues. The CDR3 DNA reads as TGCGCCGAGGGGAGATCCCCCTACGGGCAGTACTTC. This codes for CAEGRSPYGQYF.

At least ten counts were recorded for this clonotype. One junction end disagrees with the germline gene, perhaps due to a read error. V gene TRBV7-9 combines with J gene TRBJ2-5; TRBD2 is a possible D gene (6 bases). Germline-derived CDR1 and CDR2 are SEHNR and FQNEAQ (reference sequence). CDR3 length: 13 amino acids. The CDR3 sequence: CASSSGRDEFIGF. CDR3 DNA: TGTGCCAGCAGCTCCGGGCGGGACGAATTCATAGGGTTC.

This clonotype occurred a few times. This chain links TRBV7-2 with TRBJ2-3; possibly TRBD2 for D (6 bases). V was clipped by 1 base and J by 6 bases, with 17 bases between them. The CDR3 has 16 residues. The germline V gene encodes CDR1 SGHTA and CDR2 FQGNSA. The CDR3 sequence: CASSLDLEGPQDTQYF. The CDR3 DNA reads as TGTGCCAGCAGCTTAGACTTGGAGGGGCCGCAGGATACGCAGTATTTT.

This clonotype was detected only a few times. The CDR3 sequence is CASRMSGSSYEQYF. The CDR3 region has the DNA TGTGCCAGCCGGATGAGCGGGAGCTCCTACGAGCAGTACTTC. The gene calls are TRBV7-2 and TRBJ2-1; 8 bases match TRBD2. The better agreement between TRBJ2-7 and the DNA end casts doubt on the J call. The CDR3 has 14 residues. Germline assignment: CDR1 SGHTA and CDR2 FQGNSA.

V is TRBV3-1 and J is TRBJ2-5, with D possibly TRBD1 on 6 matching bases. The CDR3 is made up of 14 amino acids. Trimming removed 6 bases at V and 1 base at J, with 12 bases between. Germline CDR1 is LGHDT and CDR2 is YNNKEL (reference sequence). CDR3 DNA sequence: TGTGCCAGCAGGGATTCAGGGGTCCAAGAGACCCAGTACTTC. Protein sequence: CASRDSGVQETQYF.

This clonotype was picked up a small number of times. The chain is built from TRBV7-9 and TRBJ2-3, with 8 bases identical to TRBD2. CDR3 size: 16 residues. Looked up from germline, CDR1 is SEHNR and CDR2 is FQNEAQ (reference sequence). V lost 4 bases, J lost 0 bases, and 6 bases stayed unmatched. This chain's CDR3 is CASSSLGGGSTDTQYF. CDR3 bases: TGTGCCAGCAGCTCCCTCGGGGGGGGAAGCACAGATACGCAGTATTTT.